This entry describes one T cell receptor beta chain. An end of the junction differs from the germline gene, which may be a read error. The same CDR3 also results from other DNA sequences found in this sample. Assay: immunoSEQ multiplex PCR; the TCRdb copy retains only in-frame clones and omits some. Of about 51,000 clones in the sample, about 86% were seen once. This entry belongs to a study of blood T cell repertoires in COVID-19. About the research overall: Acute and convalescent COVID-19 specimens originated in the United States, Italy and Spain. From T cells, B-cell-depleted T cells, or PBMCs came the material, which was cDNA or gDNA.

This CDR3 has 15 amino acids. CDR1 LNHDA and CDR2 SQIVND come from the germline V gene (reference sequence). This sequence joins TRBV19 and TRBJ2-7, with D possibly being TRBD1 (5 bases). The sequenced sample was peripheral blood. The clonotype comes from a man older than 75 with active COVID-19. CDR3 in amino acids: CASSTRRTSTYEQYF. Written as DNA, the CDR3 is TGTGCCAGTAGTACTAGACGGACAAGTACCTATGAGCAGTACTTC. The whole variable domain, filled in from reference TRBV19 and TRBJ2-7, reads DGGITQSPKYLFRKEGQNVTLSCEQNLNHDAMYWYRQDPGQGLRLIYYSQIVNDFQKGDIAEGYSVSREKKESFPLTVTSAQKNPTAFYLCASSTRRTSTYEQYFGPGTRLTVT.